Listed here are 28 T cell receptor beta chains from one sample, sequenced in a study of spatial heterogeneity in lung cancer. TCRdb used MiXCR to reprocess the 5' RACE reads, holding one entry per CDR3 protein. The sample has over 95,000 distinct CDR3 sequences, approximately 11% seen once; the top ten hold roughly 24%. Time point meaning: blood at routine non-recurrence follow-up after resection. The sample here was PBMCs, taken at follow-up. The origin of the receptors is a female donor with early-stage non-small cell lung cancer.

There are many counts of this clonotype. The rearrangement uses TRBV6-5 and TRBJ2-7; 8 positions match TRBD1. Germline CDR1 is MNHEY and CDR2 is SVGAGI. This CDR3 comprises 15 residues. The V gene end was trimmed by 6 bases and the J gene end by 0 bases; junction bases not matched to a gene: 7. CDR3 amino acids: CASRSGQGGSYEQYF. For the CDR3, the DNA is TGTGCCAGCAGGTCCGGACAGGGAGGCTCCTACGAGCAGTACTTC.

The V and J genes are TRBV9 and TRBJ2-5; TRBD2 matches at 9 bases. The CDR3 is 15 amino acids. The V gene's germline CDR1 is SGDLS and CDR2 YYNGEE. Losses at the gene ends were 2 bases for V and 4 bases for J; bases not matched to a gene: 6. CDR3 nucleotide sequence: TGTGCCAGCAGCGTTGGCGGGAGGGCGGTAGAGACCCAGTACTTC. Residues: CASSVGGRAVETQYF.

The genes are TRBV30 and TRBJ2-7, with 8 bases that match TRBD1. V shed 4 bases and J 5 bases; nucleotides not matched to a gene: 4. The germline gives CDR1 GTSNPN, CDR2 SVGIG (reference sequence). CDR3 length: 12 amino acids. In nucleotides, the CDR3 is TGTGCCTGGAACAGGGGGGACCACGAGCAGTACTTC. It translates to CAWNRGDHEQYF.

This clonotype was counted only a few times. The chain links TRBV6-1 to TRBJ2-5, with unresolved D. V was clipped by 5 bases and J by 7 bases, with 23 bases between them. Germline CDR1 is MNHNS and CDR2 is SASEGT. This CDR3 spans 16 amino acids. The CDR3: CASSPLGRLIFGTQYF. CDR3 bases: TGTGCCAGCAGTCCTCTCGGGCGACTGATTTTCGGGACCCAGTACTTC.

The CDR3 nucleotides read TGTGCCAGCAGTGAAGCCACCCGGGGTGGGGAGCAGTTCTTC. Encoded protein: CASSEATRGGEQFF. The rearrangement links TRBV2 to TRBJ2-1, with D perhaps matching TRBD2 (5 bases). This CDR3 has 14 amino acids. V was cut by 0 bases and J by 10 bases, with 13 bases left in between. Germline assignment: CDR1 SNHLY and CDR2 FYNNEI.

This clonotype was observed a few times. This sequence joins TRBV7-4 and TRBJ2-3; TRBD2 is a possible D gene (6 bases). The V end was cut by 2 bases, the J end by 2 bases, with 14 bases between. The CDR3 extends over 16 amino acids. CDR1 and CDR2 from the germline V gene are SGHVT and SQSDAQ. The CDR3 DNA is TGTGCCAGCAGCTTAACGGGCGGGACCACCACAGATACGCAGTATTTT. Protein product: CASSLTGGTTTDTQYF.

This clonotype was seen a handful of times. The chain recombines TRBV7-6 with TRBJ2-3; no definite D call. Germline V gene lookup returns CDR1 SGHVS and CDR2 FNYEAQ. The V and J ends lost 2 bases and 1 base respectively, with 10 bases between them. The CDR3 consists of 15 residues. CDR3: CASSLSNGGTDTQYF. CDR3 nucleotide sequence: TGTGCCAGCAGCTTATCTAACGGCGGCACAGATACGCAGTATTTT.

In its sample, this clonotype was seen a few times. The V and J genes are TRBV7-2 and TRBJ2-3; D is unclear. Germline CDR1 is SGHTA and CDR2 is FQGNSA. The V end was cut by 1 base, the J end by 0 bases, with 5 bases between. The CDR3 loop spans 14 amino acids. This CDR3 reads CASSLDTSTDTQYF. Written as DNA, the CDR3 is TGTGCCAGCAGCTTAGACACGAGCACAGATACGCAGTATTTT.

This clonotype came up a few times. The chain combines TRBV7-9 with TRBJ1-1; TRBD1 aligns across 7 bases. J gave up 4 bases and V 1 base, and 3 bases lay outside the gene matches. CDR3 length: 14 residues. The germline gives CDR1 SEHNR, CDR2 FQNEAQ (reference sequence). CDR3 amino acids: CASSLDRGGTEAFF. The CDR3 DNA sequence: TGTGCCAGCAGCTTAGACAGGGGAGGCACTGAAGCTTTCTTT.

This clonotype was seen only a few times. This chain joins TRBV19 and TRBJ2-3, with a weak D call TRBD2 (5 bases). From germline, CDR1 is LNHDA and CDR2 SQIVND (reference sequence). This CDR3 contains 15 residues. The germline V and J ends were trimmed by 4 bases and 4 bases, with 15 bases remaining between them. CDR3 sequence (DNA): TGTGCCAGTAGTAAGGCAGGAGGTCCTGCAGATACGCAGTATTTT. It specifies CASSKAGGPADTQYF.

The CDR3 loop reads CASRRQNKPDTQYF. DNA of the CDR3: TGTGCCAGCAGAAGACAAAATAAACCAGATACGCAGTATTTT. This sequence joins TRBV6-2 or TRBV6-3 and TRBJ2-3; the D is unclear. The length of the CDR3 is 14 residues. Germline CDR1 is MNHEY and CDR2 is SVGEGT. Trimming stripped 6 bases from V and 4 bases from J, with 14 bases between.

This clonotype was seen repeatedly, ten times or more. The chain employs TRBV10-3 and TRBJ2-1; TRBD2 might be the D (5 bases). The germline V gene has CDR1 ENHRY and CDR2 SYGVKD. Trimming removed 6 bases from V and 8 bases from J, with 11 bases in between. CDR3 length: 12 amino acids. The CDR3 spells CAIRTNGDEQFF. In nucleotides, the CDR3 is TGTGCCATCAGGACGAACGGGGATGAGCAGTTCTTC.

The chain is built from TRBV7-2 and TRBJ2-3, with D perhaps TRBD2 (5 bases). This CDR3 is 15 amino acids long. CDR1 is SGHTA, CDR2 FQGNSA, per germline. V was shortened by 4 bases and J by 5 bases, with 16 bases between the two germline ends. The CDR3 DNA reads TGTGCCAGCAGCTCCTCCCGGGGATCCGTAGATACGCAGTATTTT. Amino acid sequence: CASSSSRGSVDTQYF.

Ten or more counts support this clonotype. The chain recombines TRBV12-3 or TRBV12-4 with TRBJ1-1, with D uncertain. Deletions cut 3 bases from V and 4 bases from J, with 12 bases between. The CDR3 has 14 residues. CDR3 in DNA: TGTGCCAGCAGTTTGCGCCAGTTGGGCACTGAAGCTTTCTTT. This sequence encodes CASSLRQLGTEAFF.

This clonotype was counted once. The chain employs TRBV5-6 and TRBJ2-6; a possible D gene is TRBD2 (5 bases). CDR3 length equals 17 residues. Germline loops: CDR1 SGHDT, CDR2 YYEEEE. Trimming removed 3 bases at V and 0 bases at J, with 13 bases between. The CDR3 sequence is CASSSEGMSSGANVLTF. DNA of the CDR3: TGTGCCAGCAGCTCAGAGGGTATGAGCTCTGGGGCCAACGTCCTGACTTTC. Full variable domain (remainder filled in from reference TRBV5-6 and TRBJ2-6): DAGVTQSPTHLIKTRGQQVTLRCSPKSGHDTVSWYQQALGQGPQFIFQYYEEEERQRGNFPDRFSGHQFPNYSSELNVNALLLGDSALYLCASSSEGMSSGANVLTFGAGSRLTVL.

The chain uses TRBV7-9 and TRBJ1-5; D gene uncertain. CDR1 and CDR2 from the germline V gene are SEHNR and FQNEAQ (reference sequence). Deletions cut 2 bases from V and 4 bases from J, with 12 bases between. The CDR3 totals 15 residues. The CDR3, as DNA: TGTGCCAGCAGCTTATTCAGTGGTGGGAATCAGCCCCAGCATTTT. It translates to CASSLFSGGNQPQHF.

This chain joins TRBV12-3 or TRBV12-4 and TRBJ2-3; D is ambiguous. The V end was cut by 7 bases, the J end by 0 bases, with 8 bases between. This CDR3 region has 13 residues. DNA for the CDR3: TGTGCCAGCACCCCCGGAAGCACAGATACGCAGTATTTT. Translated: CASTPGSTDTQYF.

This clonotype was found a few times. The chain combines TRBV10-2 with TRBJ2-3; 12 positions match TRBD2. With V trimmed by 6 bases and J by 9 bases, 7 bases remained unmatched. The CDR3 has 14 amino acids. Germline CDR1 reads WSHSY; CDR2 reads SAAADI. CDR3 in DNA: TGCGCCAGCAGCCCAAGGACTAGCGGGACGACGCAGTATTTT. It yields the protein CASSPRTSGTTQYF.

There are a few counts of this clonotype. This chain joins TRBV4-2 and TRBJ2-1, with 9 bases that match TRBD1. The CDR3 covers 16 residues. With 0 bases clipped from V and 5 bases from J, the junction kept 5 bases outside the gene matches. Germline CDR1 is LGHNA and CDR2 is YNFKEQ. The CDR3 nucleotides are TGTGCCAGCAGCCAAGAAGGACAGGGGCGAGACAATGAGCAGTTCTTC. It translates to CASSQEGQGRDNEQFF.

In its sample, this clonotype was seen many times. The chain links TRBV20-1 to TRBJ2-1; 15 nucleotides align to TRBD2. Germline loops: CDR1 DFQATT, CDR2 SNEGSKA (reference sequence). The J segment lost 7 bases and the V segment lost 3 bases, leaving 10 bases of the junction unmatched. This CDR3 has 17 residues. The DNA for the CDR3 is TGCAGTGCTAGTCAACAACCGGGACTAGCGGGAGGAAATGAGCAGTTCTTC. Translated, it gives CSASQQPGLAGGNEQFF.

This chain links TRBV3-1 with TRBJ1-5; D not certain. The germline V and J ends were trimmed by 4 bases and 7 bases, with 11 bases remaining between them. Germline values: CDR1 LGHDT, CDR2 YNNKEL (reference sequence). The CDR3 covers 13 residues. The CDR3 region is CASSPLPSQPQHF. CDR3 nucleotides: TGTGCCAGCAGCCCCCTGCCGTCGCAGCCCCAGCATTTT.

This sequence joins TRBV18 and TRBJ1-1; TRBD1 might be the D (6 bases). Germline V gene lookup returns CDR1 KGHSH and CDR2 LQKENI. V dropped 6 bases and J dropped 1 base, with 15 bases sitting between them. This CDR3 spans 15 amino acids. The CDR3 spells CASSPVGHANTEAFF. The CDR3 nucleotides read TGTGCCAGCTCCCCCGTGGGACACGCGAACACTGAAGCTTTCTTT.

A few counts support this clonotype. The chain has TRBV12-3 or TRBV12-4 and TRBJ2-7; no clear D. The V gene lost 6 bases and the J gene lost 0 bases, with 9 bases spanning the gap. The CDR3 runs to 13 residues. CDR3 protein: CASRQWGSYEQYF. The CDR3 nucleotides read TGTGCCAGCAGACAGTGGGGCTCCTACGAGCAGTACTTC.

This clonotype was counted a few times. The V and J genes are TRBV6-2 or TRBV6-3 and TRBJ1-5; the D gene is possibly TRBD1 (5 bases). Germline CDR1 reads MNHEY; CDR2 reads SVGEGT. The length of the CDR3 is 16 residues. The ends were cut back, 0 bases at V and 14 bases at J, with 23 bases in the middle. CDR3 DNA sequence: TGTGCCAGCAGTTACTCGGTAGGGGACCATTGGACCTACGAGCATTTT. Its translation: CASSYSVGDHWTYEHF.

This clonotype has a count of ten or more. This chain links TRBV6-6 with TRBJ2-5; 9 bases map to TRBD1. V was pared by 6 bases and J by 2 bases, with 7 bases of the junction left unmatched. The CDR3 is 15 amino acids. Germline CDR1 reads MNHNY; CDR2 reads SVGAGI (reference sequence). CDR3 loop: CASSWDRVTQETQYF. The CDR3 DNA reads as TGTGCCAGCAGCTGGGACAGGGTAACACAAGAGACCCAGTACTTC.

The rearrangement links TRBV6-1 to TRBJ2-3; weak D call: TRBD1 (6 bases). Trimming stripped 5 bases from V and 4 bases from J, with 7 bases between. Germline V gene data show CDR1 as MNHNS and CDR2 as SASEGT. The CDR3 is made up of 12 amino acids. The CDR3 loop is CASSRQADTQYF. CDR3 sequence (DNA): TGTGCCAGCAGTCGACAGGCAGATACGCAGTATTTT.

This chain connects TRBV10-3 to TRBJ2-5; D may be TRBD1 (5 bases). The germline V gene encodes CDR1 ENHRY and CDR2 SYGVKD. The CDR3 sequence is 13 residues long. Trimming removed 5 bases from V and 3 bases from J, with 10 bases in between. The CDR3 protein is CAISYTGEETQYF. CDR3 DNA sequence: TGTGCCATCAGTTATACAGGAGAAGAGACCCAGTACTTC.

This clonotype showed up just a few times. The chain's CDR3 is CSVEAFRPQFF. Written as DNA, the CDR3 is TGCAGCGTTGAAGCGTTCAGACCGCAGTTCTTC. The chain is built from TRBV29-1 and TRBJ2-1; D unresolved. The germline gives CDR1 SQVTM, CDR2 ANQGSEA. The CDR3 is 11 amino acids. Trimming removed 1 base from V and 12 bases from J, with 10 bases in between.